Described below is a single T cell receptor (beta chain) sequence and its context. Its antigen is not known. The sample belongs to a study of cytomegalovirus exposure and HLA in healthy donors. Findings of the study overall: It was reported that TCR beta sequences correctly inferred the HLA-A and HLA-B alleles for most subjects.

CDR3 length: 11 residues. V gave up 4 bases and J gave up 7 bases, with 5 bases separating them. Germline CDR1 reads SGHDN; CDR2 reads FVKESK. 13 Jbeta primers and 60 Vbeta primers were used for the PCR. TCRdb's table, derived via immunoSEQ multiplex PCR, lists solely in-frame clones and lacks some. The table has 170,000 or so clones, roughly 87% seen once; the top ten hold around 1.5%. The clonotype comes from a man in his fifties in good health and CMV-seronegative. The chain combines TRBV14 with TRBJ1-3; D call uncertain. Sequenced material: PBMCs. The CDR3 sequence is CASSPGNTIYF. The CDR3 region has the DNA TGTGCCAGCAGCCCAGGCAACACCATATATTTT.